Below are 20 T cell receptor beta chains sequenced from a single sample in a study of regulatory and conventional T cells in RAG deficiency. The sorted regulatory T cells were CD4+, CD25-high and CD127-low, with genomic DNA sequenced. Measured with immunoSEQ multiplex PCR; TCRdb has only the in-frame clones, and not every one. The sample holds thousands of clones, roughly 92% seen once. The sample was also reused in another study, on regulatory T cells. From that second work: The primer mix had 52 TRBV and 13 TRBJ primers.

The source material was CD127- CD25+ CD4+ Tregs sorted from blood. Receptor source: a human donor in good health.

The chain has TRBV4-3 and TRBJ2-1; tentatively, D is TRBD2 (5 bases). With 1 base removed from V and 9 bases from J, the gap between germline ends came to 10 bases. The CDR3 totals 13 residues. Germline V gives CDR1 LGHNA, CDR2 YSLEER. The CDR3 reads CASSQGRLTEQFF. The CDR3 bases are TGCGCCAGCAGCCAAGGTCGACTAACTGAGCAGTTCTTC.

V gene TRBV6-5 combines with J gene TRBJ1-1; possible D gene TRBD1, 5 bases. Deletions cut 2 bases from V and 4 bases from J, with 8 bases between. This CDR3 contains 13 residues. Looked up from germline, CDR1 is MNHEY and CDR2 is SVGAGI. The CDR3 sequence is CASSYGRVTEAFF. For the CDR3, the DNA is TGTGCCAGCAGTTACGGCAGGGTCACTGAAGCTTTCTTT.

J is TRBJ1-2 and V is TRBV29-1; a possible D gene is TRBD1 (6 bases). Trimming stripped 6 bases from V and 2 bases from J, with 22 bases between. This CDR3 has 16 residues. Per the germline V gene, CDR1 is SQVTM and CDR2 is ANQGSEA. CDR3 sequence reads: CSVTGRRGSQNYGYTF. DNA of the CDR3: TGCAGCGTGACCGGACGCAGGGGTAGTCAAAACTATGGCTACACCTTC.

The chain links TRBV4-1 to TRBJ1-5; perhaps TRBD1 as D (5 bases). The V end lost 0 bases, the J end lost 9 bases, and 15 bases lay between the germline ends. Germline V gene data show CDR1 as MGHRA and CDR2 as YSYEKL. CDR3 size: 15 residues. CDR3 residues: CASSQEGRGEAPQHF. CDR3 nucleotides: TGCGCCAGCAGCCAAGAGGGGCGGGGAGAAGCGCCCCAGCATTTT.

V usage is TRBV6-6 and J usage is TRBJ2-1, with 8 bases aligning to TRBD2. This CDR3 comprises 15 residues. The V gene end was trimmed by 7 bases and the J gene end by 6 bases; junction bases not matched to a gene: 11. CDR1 and CDR2 (germline): MNHNY, SVGAGI (reference sequence). The CDR3 coding sequence is TGTGCCAGCACCCCCCTGGGGGGACTAGTCAATGAGCAGTTCTTC. This translates into CASTPLGGLVNEQFF.

This sequence joins TRBV18 and TRBJ1-3, with D uncertain. The length of the CDR3 is 16 residues. V lost 2 bases and J lost 2, with 13 bases in between. CDR1 is KGHSH and CDR2 is LQKENI in the germline V gene. The CDR3 protein is CASSPRPGKTGNTIYF. As DNA, the CDR3 is TGTGCCAGCTCACCAAGACCGGGAAAGACTGGAAACACCATATATTTT.

The chain combines TRBV6-6 with TRBJ1-1; TRBD1 might be the D (5 bases). There are 14 residues in the CDR3. Trimming left V 7 bases short and J 3 bases short, with 15 bases between. Germline loops: CDR1 MNHNY, CDR2 SVGAGI (reference sequence). CDR3 nucleotides: TGTGCCAGCACTTTCCGGGGGGGGGACACTGAAGCTTTCTTT. Translated, it gives CASTFRGGDTEAFF.

The rearrangement links TRBV30 to TRBJ2-4, with D perhaps TRBD1 (5 bases). The CDR3 sequence is 11 residues long. Trimming stripped 3 bases from V and 5 bases from J, with 5 bases between. Per germline, CDR1 GTSNPN and CDR2 SVGIG (reference sequence). The CDR3 sequence is CAWRQENIQYF. As DNA, the CDR3 is TGTGCCTGGAGACAGGAAAACATTCAGTACTTC.

In DNA form, the CDR3 reads TGTGCCTGGAGTAATCCTGGACAGGGGTGGTATAAACTGTTTTTT. It translates to CAWSNPGQGWYKLFF. The chain has TRBV30 and TRBJ1-4, with 9 nucleotides matching TRBD1. The CDR3 is 15 amino acids. V shed 2 bases and J 11 bases; nucleotides not matched to a gene: 12. Germline lookup yields CDR1 GTSNPN and CDR2 SVGIG (reference sequence).

The chain employs TRBV29-1 and TRBJ2-5; 7 nucleotides align to TRBD2. Germline V CDR1 and CDR2: SQVTM, ANQGSEA. The CDR3 sequence is 14 residues long. Trimming removed 2 bases from V and 1 base from J; junction bases left unmatched: 4. CDR3 nucleotide sequence: TGCAGCGTTGAATCGGGGACTACCCAAGAGACCCAGTACTTC. It yields the protein CSVESGTTQETQYF.

This clone was seen only once. This chain uses TRBV29-1 with TRBJ1-5; TRBD1 aligns across 8 bases. The CDR3 has 14 amino acids. Germline assignment: CDR1 SQVTM and CDR2 ANQGSEA. V dropped 6 bases and J dropped 5; count of bases not matched to a gene: 9. DNA of the CDR3: TGCAGCGTAAAAGACAGGGGCGTGGATCAGCCCCAGCATTTT. As protein: CSVKDRGVDQPQHF.

This chain connects TRBV4-3 to TRBJ1-2; D gene uncertain. This CDR3 spans 14 amino acids. The germline CDR1 and CDR2 sequences are LGHNA and YSLEER. Trimming cost V 0 bases and J 1 base, with 6 bases left between them. CDR3 DNA sequence: TGCGCCAGCAGCCAAGATCGACATAACTATGGCTACACCTTC. Its protein product is CASSQDRHNYGYTF.

The chain links TRBV7-2 to TRBJ1-5; TRBD1 matches 9 bases. The germline gives CDR1 SGHTA, CDR2 FQGNSA. This CDR3 comprises 15 residues. The V gene end was trimmed by 1 base and the J gene end by 6 bases; junction bases not matched to a gene: 4. The CDR3 region is CASSLGGQGGQPQHF. For the CDR3, the DNA is TGTGCCAGCAGCTTAGGGGGACAGGGCGGTCAGCCCCAGCATTTT. The complete variable domain, with remaining parts taken from reference TRBV7-2 and TRBJ1-5, reads GAGVSQSPSNKVTEKGKDVELRCDPISGHTALYWYRQSLGQGLEFLIYFQGNSAPDKSGLPSDRFSAERTGGSVSTLTIQRTQQEDSAVYLCASSLGGQGGQPQHFGDGTRLSIL.

The chain has TRBV14 and TRBJ2-1, with D unclear. Germline V gene sequence: CDR1 SGHDN, CDR2 FVKESK. The V end was cut by 4 bases, the J end by 8 bases, with 6 bases between. The CDR3 is 11 amino acids. The DNA for the CDR3 is TGTGCCAGCAGCCGGCTGGATGAGCAGTTCTTC. Protein: CASSRLDEQFF.

The chain joins TRBV28 to TRBJ1-2, with D maybe TRBD1 (5 bases). Germline V gene sequence: CDR1 MDHEN, CDR2 SYDVKM. The V gene lost 5 bases and the J gene lost 3 bases, with 16 bases spanning the gap. The CDR3 is 15 residues long. The CDR3 bases are TGTGCCAGCAGTCTCCCTGGCAGGGCGCACTATGGCTACACCTTC. Its translation is CASSLPGRAHYGYTF.

The chain recombines TRBV5-1 with TRBJ1-1; 8 bases are shared with TRBD1. V lost 3 bases to trimming and J lost 5 bases; unmatched junction nucleotides: 9. CDR3 length equals 15 residues. Germline V gene sequence: CDR1 SGHRS, CDR2 YFSETQ. CDR3 amino acids: CASSSWTGMGTEAFF. DNA of the CDR3: TGCGCCAGCAGCTCGTGGACAGGGATGGGGACTGAAGCTTTCTTT. Based on the CDR3 plus reference TRBV5-1 and TRBJ1-1, the full variable domain is KAGVTQTPRYLIKTRGQQVTLSCSPISGHRSVSWYQQTPGQGLQFLFEYFSETQRNKGNFPGRFSGRQFSNSRSEMNVSTLELGDSALYLCASSSWTGMGTEAFFGQGTRLTVV.

Concerning this clone itself: A junction boundary mismatches the germline segment, possibly from a read error. Other nucleotide sequences from this sample produce the same CDR3. This chain uses TRBV4-1 with TRBJ1-6; 9 nucleotides align to TRBD1. The CDR3 sequence is 18 residues long. Germline lookup yields CDR1 MGHRA and CDR2 YSYEKL. CDR3 sequence reads: CASSQSDLGTGNNSPLHF. As DNA, the CDR3 is TGCGCCAGCAGCCAGTCAGACCTAGGGACAGGGAATAATTCCCCCCTCCACTTT.

The rearrangement links TRBV6-5 to TRBJ2-3; TRBD2 is a possible D gene (7 bases). This CDR3 contains 16 residues. CDR1 and CDR2 from the germline V gene are MNHEY and SVGAGI. The V gene lost 0 bases and the J gene lost 0 bases, with 10 bases spanning the gap. The CDR3 loop is CASSYSAGASTDTQYF. The DNA of the CDR3 is TGTGCCAGCAGTTACTCGGCGGGGGCTAGCACAGATACGCAGTATTTT.

The gene calls are TRBV4-1 and TRBJ1-2; D ambiguous. The CDR3 has 13 residues. Germline V gene data show CDR1 as MGHRA and CDR2 as YSYEKL. V was cut by 1 base and J by 4 bases, with 7 bases left in between. The CDR3 spells CASSQVPSYGYTF. The CDR3 bases are TGCGCCAGCAGCCAAGTCCCCAGCTATGGCTACACCTTC.

The chain recombines TRBV7-2 with TRBJ1-1; D is unclear. This CDR3 is 15 amino acids long. Trimming removed 4 bases at V and 2 bases at J, with 14 bases between. CDR1 and CDR2 (germline): SGHTA, FQGNSA. CDR3 in amino acids: CASSSWAGRNTEAFF. CDR3 coding DNA: TGTGCCAGCAGCTCGTGGGCTGGCCGAAACACTGAAGCTTTCTTT. The whole variable domain, filled in from reference TRBV7-2 and TRBJ1-1, reads GAGVSQSPSNKVTEKGKDVELRCDPISGHTALYWYRQSLGQGLEFLIYFQGNSAPDKSGLPSDRFSAERTGGSVSTLTIQRTQQEDSAVYLCASSSWAGRNTEAFFGQGTRLTVV.